The 32 T cell receptor beta chains given below trace back to one sample, sequenced in a study of regulatory T cells in long-lasting Graves disease. Building of the TCR beta libraries involved iRepertoire HTBI primers and Arm-PCR of CDR3 regions. TCRdb independently ran MiXCR on the multiplex PCR reads; one entry per CDR3 protein. The sample carries about 440,000 distinct CDR3 sequences, 15% to 20% recorded once. The time point here: newly diagnosed GD, antithyroid drugs for less than 3 months. Extracted PBMC RNA gave rise to the TCR library. The same sample was also studied in work on T cells in Graves' hyperthyroidism and ophthalmopathy.

Sequences were derived from peripheral blood mononuclear cells (PBMCs), sampled at new diagnosis, from a patient treated with antithyroid drugs. Receptors originate from a woman in her 30s with Graves disease.

This clonotype was counted at least ten times. The chain recombines TRBV3-1 with TRBJ2-2, with D possibly being TRBD2 (7 bases). The CDR3 contains 21 residues. Germline CDR1 and CDR2: LGHDT and YNNKEL (reference sequence). The V end lost 0 bases, the J end lost 1 base, and 24 bases lay between the germline ends. The CDR3 sequence is CASSQDWVGGLDVWNTGELFF. For the CDR3, the DNA is TGTGCCAGCAGCCAAGATTGGGTCGGGGGGCTTGACGTCTGGAACACCGGGGAGCTGTTTTTT.

This clonotype was detected many times. The V call is TRBV20-1, the J call TRBJ2-1; D ambiguous. This CDR3 has 14 residues. Trimming removed 6 bases at V and 8 bases at J, with 20 bases between. Germline V gives CDR1 DFQATT, CDR2 SNEGSKA (reference sequence). The CDR3: CSAPRALIAYEQFF. The CDR3 nucleotides are TGCAGTGCCCCTCGGGCCTTGATTGCCTATGAGCAGTTCTTC.

This clonotype has a count of ten or more. The genes are TRBV3-1 and TRBJ1-1; the match to TRBD1 covers 9 bases. After removal of 2 bases from V and 8 bases from J, the junction contained 9 bases not matched to a gene. CDR1 is LGHDT and CDR2 is YNNKEL in the germline V gene (reference sequence). The CDR3 consists of 15 residues. The CDR3 loop reads CASSQRDREQEEAFF. CDR3 DNA: TGTGCCAGCAGCCAAAGGGACAGGGAACAGGAAGAAGCTTTCTTT.

This clonotype was seen many times. The chain employs TRBV28 and TRBJ2-4, with D possibly TRBD2 on 7 matching bases. The CDR3 length is 18 residues. CDR1 is MDHEN and CDR2 is SYDVKM in the germline V gene. Trimming removed 3 bases at V and 2 bases at J, with 20 bases between. DNA of the CDR3: TGTGCCAGCAGTTTTGTCCTAGGGGGAGGGGGAACCAAAAACATTCAGTACTTC. This encodes CASSFVLGGGGTKNIQYF.

This clonotype was recorded many times. This sequence joins TRBV5-1 and TRBJ2-2; TRBD2 matches at 8 bases. CDR1 SGHRS and CDR2 YFSETQ come from the germline V gene. V gave up 2 bases and J gave up 4 bases; unmatched junction bases: 4. The CDR3 is 15 amino acids. CDR3 DNA sequence: TGCGCCAGCAGCTTTGCGGGAGGAAGCACCGGGGAGCTGTTTTTT. Encoded protein: CASSFAGGSTGELFF.

The chain employs TRBV6-2 or TRBV6-3 and TRBJ2-5; 9 bases match TRBD2. There are 12 residues in the CDR3. The V segment lost 8 bases and the J segment 3 bases; nucleotides outside the gene matches: 1. CDR1 and CDR2 from the germline V gene are MNHEY and SVGEGT. CDR3 in amino acids: CASRTSEETQYF. In nucleotides, the CDR3 is TGTGCCAGCCGGACTAGCGAAGAGACCCAGTACTTC.

This clonotype was counted a few times. The chain is built from TRBV20-1 and TRBJ2-3; possibly TRBD2 for D (5 bases). Germline assignment: CDR1 DFQATT and CDR2 SNEGSKA (reference sequence). This CDR3 has 12 residues. V was cut by 7 bases and J by 8 bases, with 16 bases left in between. CDR3 coding DNA: TGCAGTGTGGCGAGGGCCAGAGGTACGCAGTATTTT. Encoded protein: CSVARARGTQYF.

This clonotype was seen many times. This sequence joins TRBV18 and TRBJ1-1; D unclear. The CDR3 is made up of 12 amino acids. V lost 8 bases and J 2 bases, leaving 9 bases between the germline ends. Germline CDR1 reads KGHSH; CDR2 reads LQKENI. The DNA for the CDR3 is TGTGCCAGCGCGGACGGCAACACTGAAGCTTTCTTT. As protein: CASADGNTEAFF.

This clonotype was found many times. The chain joins TRBV27 to TRBJ1-6; the D is unclear. Germline V gives CDR1 MNHEY, CDR2 SMNVEV (reference sequence). This CDR3 has 12 amino acids. Trimming stripped 7 bases from V and 9 bases from J, with 10 bases between. The CDR3 bases are TGTGCCAGCACTGGAGTTGGTTCACCCCTCCACTTT. It translates to CASTGVGSPLHF.

There are many counts of this clonotype. This chain uses TRBV7-9 with TRBJ2-7; D remains unclear. The ends were cut back, 4 bases at V and 3 bases at J, with 19 bases in the middle. CDR3 length: 16 amino acids. Germline values: CDR1 SEHNR, CDR2 FQNEAQ (reference sequence). Written as DNA, the CDR3 is TGTGCCAGCAGCTCCCACCCGCCGATAGGCAACTACGAGCAGTACTTC. It is translated as CASSSHPPIGNYEQYF.

At least ten counts were recorded for this clonotype. The chain is built from TRBV9 and TRBJ2-1; 8 bases are shared with TRBD1. The CDR3 length is 15 residues. J gave up 6 bases and V 0 bases, and 5 bases lay outside the gene matches. The V gene's germline CDR1 is SGDLS and CDR2 YYNGEE. Written as DNA, the CDR3 is TGTGCCAGCAGCGTAGGGGGTCAGGGGGCCAATGAGCAGTTCTTC. Its translation is CASSVGGQGANEQFF.

The sample holds a few counts of this clonotype. The V and J genes are TRBV7-9 and TRBJ2-2, with D perhaps assigned TRBD1 or TRBD2 (6 bases each). The germline V gene has CDR1 SEHNR and CDR2 FQNEAQ (reference sequence). This CDR3 contains 16 residues. Trimming removed 2 bases from V and 7 bases from J, with 17 bases in between. In nucleotides, the CDR3 is TGTGCCAGCAGCTTACTACCTCGGGGGCATGGCGGGGAGCTGTTTTTT. Its protein is CASSLLPRGHGGELFF.

Many counts were recorded for this clonotype. The chain uses TRBV12-3 or TRBV12-4 and TRBJ2-5, with 9 bases matching TRBD2. With V trimmed by 3 bases and J by 4 bases, 9 bases remained unmatched. The CDR3 runs to 16 residues. In DNA, the CDR3 is TGTGCCAGCAGTTTTTTCGCTAGCGGGGACCCAGAGACCCAGTACTTC. It specifies CASSFFASGDPETQYF.

This clonotype was detected ten times or more. The CDR3 is CASSEPGNTEAFF. In DNA form, the CDR3 reads TGTGCCAGCAGTGAACCCGGGAACACTGAAGCTTTCTTT. V is TRBV2 and J is TRBJ1-1; no reliable D call. V lost 2 bases to trimming and J lost 1 base, with 5 bases between them. CDR1 is SNHLY, CDR2 FYNNEI, per germline. This CDR3 has 13 amino acids.

This clonotype has a handful of counts. The chain combines TRBV7-9 with TRBJ2-2; tentatively, D is TRBD1 (5 bases). The CDR3 contains 13 residues. Deletions cut 4 bases from V and 5 bases from J, with 8 bases between. The germline V gene has CDR1 SEHNR and CDR2 FQNEAQ (reference sequence). CDR3 sequence (DNA): TGTGCCAGCAGCTCCAGGGATACCGGGGAGCTGTTTTTT. Translation gives CASSSRDTGELFF.

This clonotype was recorded a few times. V is TRBV20-1 and J is TRBJ2-1, with 8 bases fitting TRBD2. J lost 12 bases, V lost 6 bases, and 4 bases had no gene match. CDR1 is DFQATT, CDR2 SNEGSKA, per germline (reference sequence). CDR3 size: 10 residues. The CDR3 is CSADGTRQFF. In DNA, the CDR3 is TGCAGTGCGGACGGGACTAGGCAGTTCTTC.

This clonotype was counted at least ten times. The rearrangement links TRBV20-1 to TRBJ2-2, with 8 bases that match TRBD2. The CDR3 runs 17 residues. The J segment lost 1 base and the V segment lost 3 bases, leaving 10 bases of the junction unmatched. Germline CDR1 reads DFQATT; CDR2 reads SNEGSKA (reference sequence). CDR3: CSASPGWSGRNTGELFF. CDR3 in DNA: TGCAGTGCTAGCCCCGGATGGAGCGGGAGGAACACCGGGGAGCTGTTTTTT.

Concerning this clonotype itself: This may come from a read error, since a much larger clone is one base off. The rearrangement uses TRBV11-2 and TRBJ1-6; no clear D. Trimming took off 4 bases at V and 14 bases at J, with 15 bases between the two ends. The CDR3 spans 13 residues. CDR1 SGHAT and CDR2 FQNNGV come from the germline V gene. The CDR3 loop reads CASSSTPDRALHF. DNA of the CDR3: TGTGCCAGCAGCTCCACGCCCGATCGGGCCCTCCACTTT.

This chain joins TRBV6-5 and TRBJ2-1, with 9 positions matching TRBD2. Germline lookup yields CDR1 MNHEY and CDR2 SVGAGI. The CDR3 sequence is 16 residues long. The V gene end was trimmed by 4 bases and the J gene end by 7 bases; junction bases not matched to a gene: 11. CDR3 in DNA: TGTGCCAGCAGTTTATTTCCGGGACTAGCCCATAATGAGCAGTTCTTC. Protein product: CASSLFPGLAHNEQFF.

This clonotype was seen a handful of times. The chain links TRBV29-1 to TRBJ2-7; D tentatively fits TRBD1 or TRBD2 (5 bases each). CDR3 size: 14 residues. CDR1 SQVTM and CDR2 ANQGSEA come from the germline V gene. The V end lost 7 bases, the J end lost 1 base, and 17 bases lay between the germline ends. The DNA for the CDR3 is TGCAGCGCAGCCGGGACCTCTGGTTCCTACGAGCAGTACTTC. Protein: CSAAGTSGSYEQYF.

This clonotype has ten or more counts. CDR3 nucleotide sequence: TGTGCCAGCTCACCTTATGTCATACGGTACCAAGAGACCCAGTACTTC. It translates to CASSPYVIRYQETQYF. The chain links TRBV18 to TRBJ2-5; the D is unclear. The V gene lost 3 bases and the J gene lost 0 bases, with 14 bases spanning the gap. CDR1 and CDR2 from the germline V gene are KGHSH and LQKENI. This CDR3 has 16 residues.

This clonotype was recorded many times. The chain is built from TRBV6-1 and TRBJ1-2, with 9 bases that match TRBD1. Germline V gives CDR1 MNHNS, CDR2 SASEGT. After removal of 6 bases from V and 2 bases from J, the junction contained 10 bases not matched to a gene. The CDR3 contains 16 residues. The CDR3 sequence is CASRTSQGAMNYGYTF. The CDR3 nucleotides are TGTGCCAGCAGGACTTCACAGGGGGCAATGAACTATGGCTACACCTTC.

Ten or more counts support this clonotype. The V and J genes are TRBV28 and TRBJ2-1; 7 bases align to TRBD2. The V segment lost 3 bases and the J segment 3 bases; nucleotides outside the gene matches: 2. The CDR3 is 14 amino acids. Germline lookup yields CDR1 MDHEN and CDR2 SYDVKM. The CDR3 DNA reads TGTGCCAGCAGTTTGGCGGGAGACTACAATGAGCAGTTCTTC. Translation gives CASSLAGDYNEQFF.

This clonotype was recorded at least ten times. The chain combines TRBV2 with TRBJ1-2; 10 bases match TRBD1. This CDR3 spans 15 amino acids. The germline V gene has CDR1 SNHLY and CDR2 FYNNEI. V lost 4 bases, J lost 3 bases, and 5 bases stayed unmatched. The DNA of the CDR3 is TGTGCCAGCAGTGTGGGACAGGGGAATGACTATGGCTACACCTTC. Its translation is CASSVGQGNDYGYTF.

This clonotype has at least ten counts. The genes are TRBV28 and TRBJ2-7; D uncertain. V was clipped by 7 bases and J by 5 bases, with 33 bases between them. This CDR3 is built from 19 residues. Germline-derived CDR1 and CDR2 are MDHEN and SYDVKM. CDR3 protein: CASTSQPYSRVVGVDEQYF. The CDR3 nucleotides are TGTGCCAGCACCTCGCAACCTTACAGTCGGGTAGTCGGTGTGGACGAGCAGTACTTC.

In the case of this clonotype: A read error may explain this, as a much larger clone is one base away. In DNA, the CDR3 is TGTGCCAACAGACCGTGGGAGGATACGCAGTATTTT. The encoded protein is CANRPWEDTQYF. The chain has TRBV6-7 and TRBJ2-3; tentative D call: TRBD2 (5 bases). TRBV6-7 belongs to the ORF category, with a function that is uncertain. The CDR3 is made up of 12 amino acids. The V gene lost 10 bases and the J gene lost 6 bases, with 14 bases spanning the gap.

This clonotype was observed at least ten times. This chain links TRBV27 with TRBJ2-7; TRBD1 might be the D (5 bases). Germline V gives CDR1 MNHEY, CDR2 SMNVEV (reference sequence). V shed 6 bases and J shed 5 bases, with 8 bases lying between them. The CDR3 is 11 residues long. The CDR3 nucleotides are TGTGCCAGCAGAGGGGCGGACGAGCAGTACTTC. Translated: CASRGADEQYF.

This clonotype appeared many times. V gene TRBV3-1 combines with J gene TRBJ2-7; TRBD2 agrees at 8 bases. The CDR3 loop spans 15 amino acids. V shed 2 bases, J shed 2 bases, and the junction held 5 bases outside the gene matches. Germline lookup yields CDR1 LGHDT and CDR2 YNNKEL (reference sequence). CDR3 sequence (DNA): TGTGCCAGCAGCCAACCGGGACTAGGGACCTACGAGCAGTACTTC. Its protein is CASSQPGLGTYEQYF.

In the case of this clonotype: One end of the junction fails to match germline, which may point to a read error. The chain combines TRBV6-2 or TRBV6-3 with TRBJ2-1; D perhaps matches TRBD2 (5 bases). The CDR3 length is 13 residues. Germline V gene sequence: CDR1 MNHEY, CDR2 SVGEGT. The CDR3 sequence is CAGSFRGYNEQFF. The CDR3 nucleotides are TGTGCCGGCAGTTTTCGAGGGTACAATGAGCAGTTCTTC.

This clonotype was recorded many times. This chain links TRBV27 with TRBJ2-1; tentative D call: TRBD2 (5 bases). Germline V gene lookup returns CDR1 MNHEY and CDR2 SMNVEV (reference sequence). This CDR3 has 16 amino acids. V was trimmed by 8 bases and J by 0 bases, leaving 17 bases between them. CDR3 region: CASGPAGVNSYNEQFF. As DNA, the CDR3 is TGTGCCAGCGGTCCCGCGGGCGTTAACTCCTACAATGAGCAGTTCTTC.

This clonotype occurred many times. V gene TRBV28 combines with J gene TRBJ1-1, with D perhaps matching TRBD1 (6 bases). Germline loops: CDR1 MDHEN, CDR2 SYDVKM. Trimming shortened V by 4 bases and J by 7 bases, and 28 bases separated the two germline ends. The CDR3 loop spans 18 amino acids. The CDR3 bases are TGTGCCAGCAGTTCTCCTCCCAGGGCGGGGGCGAAATTGTTTGAAGCTTTCTTT. Translated: CASSSPPRAGAKLFEAFF.

Only a few counts were recorded for this clonotype. The V and J genes are TRBV25-1 and TRBJ2-1; 13 bases agree with TRBD2. CDR1 and CDR2 (germline): MGHDK, SYGVNS. CDR3 length: 15 amino acids. V lost 8 bases and J lost 5; bases outside the gene matches: 6. As DNA, the CDR3 is TGTGCCAGCTCTCAGGGGACTAGCGGGGACAATGAGCAGTTCTTC. Its protein is CASSQGTSGDNEQFF.